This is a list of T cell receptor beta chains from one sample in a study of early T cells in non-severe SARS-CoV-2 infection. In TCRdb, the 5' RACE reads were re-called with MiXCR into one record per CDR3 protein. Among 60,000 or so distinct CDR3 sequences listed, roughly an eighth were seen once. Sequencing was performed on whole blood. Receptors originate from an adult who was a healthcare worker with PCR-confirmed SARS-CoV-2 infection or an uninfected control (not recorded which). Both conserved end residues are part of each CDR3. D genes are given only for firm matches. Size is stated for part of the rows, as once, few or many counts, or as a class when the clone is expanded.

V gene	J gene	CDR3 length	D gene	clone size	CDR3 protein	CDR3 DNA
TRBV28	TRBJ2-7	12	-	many	CASGTESYEQYF	TGTGCCAGCGGGACGGAATCCTACGAGCAGTACTTC
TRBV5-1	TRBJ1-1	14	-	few	CASSPEPGKTEAFF	TGCGCCAGCAGCCCAGAGCCGGGGAAGACTGAAGCTTTCTTT
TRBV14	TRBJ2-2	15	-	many	CASSPGFADTGELFF	TGTGCCAGCAGCCCGGGATTCGCCGACACCGGGGAGCTGTTTTTT
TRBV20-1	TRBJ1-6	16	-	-	CSARDGATAHNSPLHF	TGCAGTGCTAGAGATGGCGCGACAGCCCATAATTCACCCCTCCACTTT
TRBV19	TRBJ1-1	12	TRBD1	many	CASRKTGAQAFF	TGTGCCAGTAGGAAGACAGGGGCCCAAGCTTTCTTT
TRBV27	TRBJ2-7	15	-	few	CASSLREGGTYEQYF	TGTGCCAGCAGTTTAAGGGAGGGGGGGACCTACGAGCAGTACTTC
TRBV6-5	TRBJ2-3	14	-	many	CASRPGPRTDTQYF	TGTGCCAGCAGACCGGGACCGCGCACAGATACGCAGTATTTT
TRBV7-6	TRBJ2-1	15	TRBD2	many	CASSQGLAGYNEQFF	TGTGCCAGCAGCCAGGGACTAGCGGGATACAATGAGCAGTTCTTC
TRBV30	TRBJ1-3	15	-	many	CAWSAGRNSGNTIYF	TGTGCCTGGAGCGCCGGACGGAACTCTGGAAACACCATATATTTT
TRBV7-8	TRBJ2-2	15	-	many	CASSRGTSDTGELFF	TGTGCCAGCAGTCGCGGGACGTCAGACACCGGGGAGCTGTTTTTT
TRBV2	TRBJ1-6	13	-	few	CASSEAENSPLHF	TGTGCCAGCAGTGAAGCAGAGAATTCACCCCTCCACTTT
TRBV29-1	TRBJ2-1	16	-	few	CSVEDSGRLSYNEQFF	TGCAGCGTTGAAGATTCTGGACGCCTCTCCTACAATGAGCAGTTCTTC
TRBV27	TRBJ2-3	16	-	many	CASSFGSRGSTDTQYF	TGTGCCAGCAGTTTCGGTAGCAGGGGCAGCACAGATACGCAGTATTTT
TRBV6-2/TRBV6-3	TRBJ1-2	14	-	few	CASSYGFSNYGYTF	TGTGCCAGCAGTTACGGATTTAGTAACTATGGCTACACCTTC
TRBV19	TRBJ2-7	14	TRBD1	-	CASSSGQGTDEQYF	TGTGCCAGTAGTTCGGGACAGGGAACCGACGAGCAGTACTTC
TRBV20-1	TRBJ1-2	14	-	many	CSARDSVRNYGYTF	TGCAGTGCTAGAGATTCTGTCAGGAACTATGGCTACACCTTC
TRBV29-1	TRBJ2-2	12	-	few	CSVEEARGELFF	TGCAGCGTTGAAGAGGCCCGCGGGGAGCTGTTTTTT
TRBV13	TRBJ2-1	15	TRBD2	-	CASSPDGRGGNEQFF	TGTGCCAGCAGCCCAGATGGGCGGGGGGGCAATGAGCAGTTCTTC
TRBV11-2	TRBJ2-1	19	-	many	CASSLVQSPGTGPYNEQFF	TGTGCCAGCAGCTTAGTGCAATCACCCGGGACGGGGCCCTACAATGAGCAGTTCTTC
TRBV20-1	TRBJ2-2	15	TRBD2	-	CSARESGGGAGELFF	TGCAGTGCTAGAGAGTCAGGCGGGGGGGCTGGGGAGCTGTTTTTT
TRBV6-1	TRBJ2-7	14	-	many	CATLPSQGAYEQYF	TGTGCCACCCTACCTAGCCAGGGCGCGTACGAGCAGTACTTC
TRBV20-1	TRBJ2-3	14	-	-	CSALDPPPSDTQYF	TGCAGTGCTTTGGACCCACCGCCATCAGATACGCAGTATTTT
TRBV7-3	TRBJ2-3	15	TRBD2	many	CASSGSGGAGDTQYF	TGTGCCAGCAGCGGGAGCGGGGGGGCCGGAGATACGCAGTATTTT
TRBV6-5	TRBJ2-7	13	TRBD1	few	CASSDRGLGEQYF	TGTGCCAGCAGCGACAGGGGATTAGGCGAGCAGTACTTC
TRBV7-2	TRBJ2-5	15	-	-	CASSLGQSWVETQYF	TGTGCCAGCAGCTTAGGACAGTCATGGGTAGAGACCCAGTACTTC
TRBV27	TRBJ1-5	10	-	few	CAKRRQPQHF	TGTGCCAAAAGACGTCAGCCCCAGCATTTT
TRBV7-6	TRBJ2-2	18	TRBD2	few	CASSPGLAGGRNTGELFF	TGTGCCAGCAGCCCGGGACTAGCGGGAGGTCGGAACACCGGGGAGCTGTTTTTT
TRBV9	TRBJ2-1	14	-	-	CASSPGTSYNEQFF	TGTGCCAGCAGTCCCGGGACTTCCTACAATGAGCAGTTCTTC
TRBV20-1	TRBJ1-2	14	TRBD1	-	CSAREPTGVDGYTF	TGCAGTGCTAGAGAACCCACAGGGGTTGACGGCTACACCTTC
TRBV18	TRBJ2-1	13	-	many	CASSPQHGNEQFF	TGTGCCAGCTCACCCCAACACGGAAATGAGCAGTTCTTC
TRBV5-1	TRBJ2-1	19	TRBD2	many	CASSLTGGSSGSSYNEQFF	TGCGCCAGCAGCTTGACGGGGGGCTCTAGCGGGAGCTCCTACAATGAGCAGTTCTTC